This record concerns one TCR beta chain sequence. Its antigen is as yet unknown. Each CDR3 protein is one row after TCRdb ran MiXCR on the 5' RACE reads. The sample has approximately 500,000 distinct CDR3 sequences, roughly 25% seen once. These data originate in a study of T-cell memory formation after mild COVID-19. Points from the study as a whole: A balance of CD4 and CD8 characterized clones contracting day 15 to 85, whereas later expanders leaned CD4+.

The sequence derives from an adult woman who had mild COVID-19 (a few samples of this study predate the infection). Cell type and time point are not known. The sequenced sample was PBMCs or a T cell subset sorted from them (not recorded which).

The CDR3 DNA follows: TGTGCCAGCAGCTTCCGGGACAGTGCTAATGAAAAACTGTTTTTT. Amino acid sequence: CASSFRDSANEKLFF. The V call is TRBV5-5, the J call TRBJ1-4; the match to TRBD1 covers 7 bases. V lost 2 bases to trimming and J lost 3 bases; unmatched junction nucleotides: 4. This CDR3 spans 15 amino acids. Germline values: CDR1 SGHKS, CDR2 YYEKEE (reference sequence). Variable domain in full (rest from reference TRBV5-5 and TRBJ1-4): DAGVTQSPTHLIKTRGQQVTLRCSPISGHKSVSWYQQVLGQGPQFIFQYYEKEERGRGNFPDRFSARQFPNYSSELNVNALLLGDSALYLCASSFRDSANEKLFFGSGTQLSVL.